This T cell receptor beta chain comes out of a study of blood T cell repertoires in COVID-19 (dated by TCRdb to about 2020). Broadly, across the study: The collaborator samples originated in the United States, Italy and Spain and spanned the acute and convalescent phases of COVID-19. The repertoires were released in a freely available public database intended as a resource for research on the immune response to SARS-CoV-2. The prospective study material was composed of cDNA or gDNA derived from T cells, B-cell-depleted T cells, or PBMCs. The sample metadata nearly always contained a de-identified subject ID, COVID-19 status, age in years and sex. HLA class I and class II types, where available, came from metadata supplied by the sample provider rather than from assay-based typing. Subjects who had been exposed to COVID-19, were actively infected with it, or had recovered from it provided the deeply sampled blood TCRbeta repertoires that made up the dataset. The samples were drawn from the first 160 participants of the ongoing ImmuneRACE study and from 950 to 1,500 subjects provided by 6 global collaborators.

The collaborating institutions used their own protocols to collect whole blood in K2EDTA tubes. For TCRbeta analysis, collaborators shipped samples in one of three forms: frozen whole blood, isolated PBMCs, or DNA extracted from either of those sample types. V is cut by 0 bases and J by 3 bases, and the space between the germline ends is 6 bases. For CDR1 and CDR2, the germline V gene (reference sequence) lists SGHKS and YYEKEE. Its CDR3 holds 13 amino acids, cysteine through phenylalanine. Of the read, only the CDR3 DNA is kept; its 39 bases are in frame from base 1. Study-wide findings and limitations: How much clinical and demographic metadata was included differed by source and by participant, and the metadata was provided uncurated.

TCRbeta CDR3 regions were amplified from genomic DNA by means of the immunoSEQ Assay, a bias-controlled multiplex PCR. Turning to the authors' computational methods: Within the assay, amplification of reference gene primers was used to estimate how many nucleated cells each sample contained. Sequence reads were collapsed and filtered to measure the absolute abundance of every unique TCRbeta CDR3 rearrangement. For each sample, productive Simpson clonality was calculated as the square root of Simpson's diversity index over productive rearrangements. The clones in this table, taken by TCRdb from immuneACCESS, are in-frame only. Not every clone is retained; where verified, under half of the shortfall comes from an unresolved V gene, and the cause of the rest is unknown. V and J calls plus clone size are reproduced from that table; the DNA served to infer D and trimming. The sample includes more than 110,000 clones, with roughly 85% observed a single time. The biggest ten clones account for roughly 3.5% of the sample.

Turning to this clone: The antigen it recognizes is unknown. Per-nucleotide qualities are absent, and no much larger clonotype sits a single base away.

The sequenced sample was peripheral blood. The chain employs TRBV5-5 and TRBJ1-1; no D gene can be assigned with confidence. The receptor was derived from a man in his sixties with acute or convalescent COVID-19. The CDR3 reads as follows: CASSLGPYTEAFF. The DNA is TGTGCCAGCAGCTTGGGTCCTTACACTGAAGCTTTCTTT.